Listed below are T cell receptor beta chains from one sample, sequenced in a study of OX40 agonist ivuxolimab in advanced cancers. The assay was immunoSEQ multiplex PCR, and TCRdb's table has in-frame clones only and misses some. The table includes some 75,000 clones, 84% detected once. The sample consisted of CD4+ or CD8+ T cells sorted from blood, taken in a trial of the OX40 agonist ivuxolimab. These receptors all come from an adult with an advanced solid tumor such as melanoma, head and neck, liver or kidney cancer. Both conserved end residues are part of each CDR3. A D gene is named only where the DNA matches it firmly. Expanded clones are given a class, and other clones once, few, many or no size at all.

DNA: TGCGCCAGCACTCGGACGGATTACAATGAGCAGTTCTTC
CDR3: CASTRTDYNEQFF
J: TRBJ2-1
size: NA
length: 13
D: NA
V: TRBV5-1

DNA: TGTGCCAGCAGGGGGCAAACAGATACGCAGTATTTT
CDR3: CASRGQTDTQYF
J: TRBJ2-3
size: NA
length: 12
D: NA
V: TRBV28

DNA: TGTGCCAGTAGTAGTCGGACCAGCACGCAGTATTTT
CDR3: CASSSRTSTQYF
J: TRBJ2-3
size: NA
length: 12
D: NA
V: TRBV19

DNA: TGCACCAGCAGTCACACCACACCTCTTGGGGCTGGTACGCAGTATTTT
CDR3: CTSSHTTPLGAGTQYF
J: TRBJ2-3
size: few
length: 16
D: NA
V: TRBV1

DNA: TGTGCCAGCAGCTTAAGGACAGGGGGCGAGCAGTACTTC
CDR3: CASSLRTGGEQYF
J: TRBJ2-7
size: NA
length: 13
D: TRBD1
V: TRBV11-1

DNA: TGTGCCAGCAGCACGGGCCCTGCGGGCAATCAGCCCCAGCATTTT
CDR3: CASSTGPAGNQPQHF
J: TRBJ1-5
size: few
length: 15
D: NA
V: TRBV6-1

DNA: TGTGCCAGCAGCCCTCAGGGCGGGGGAGGTGACAATGAGCAGTTCTTC
CDR3: CASSPQGGGGDNEQFF
J: TRBJ2-1
size: NA
length: 16
D: TRBD2
V: TRBV7-3

DNA: TGTGCCAGCATTCGGACAGGAGCTAACTATGGCTACACCTTC
CDR3: CASIRTGANYGYTF
J: TRBJ1-2
size: few
length: 14
D: TRBD1
V: TRBV6-1

DNA: TGTGCCAGCAGTGCGCCGACAGACCCCTCCTACGAGCAGTACTTC
CDR3: CASSAPTDPSYEQYF
J: TRBJ2-7
size: NA
length: 15
D: NA
V: TRBV6-6

DNA: TGTGCCAGTAATTTGGGCGACAACTCCTTCTTC
CDR3: CASNLGDNSFF
J: TRBJ2-1
size: NA
length: 11
D: NA
V: TRBV2

DNA: TGCAGCGTCCGCGGCGGGGACACAGATACGCAGTATTTT
CDR3: CSVRGGDTDTQYF
J: TRBJ2-3
size: NA
length: 13
D: NA
V: TRBV29-1

DNA: TGTGCCAGCAGCTTCGCCCCTGGGGACACCATATATTTT
CDR3: CASSFAPGDTIYF
J: TRBJ1-3
size: NA
length: 13
D: NA
V: TRBV11-1

DNA: TGTGCCAGCAGGCGAGGGACCCAAGAGACCCAGTACTTC
CDR3: CASRRGTQETQYF
J: TRBJ2-5
size: NA
length: 13
D: NA
V: TRBV2

DNA: TGTGCCAGCAGTGGGACAGTCTATGGCTACACCTTC
CDR3: CASSGTVYGYTF
J: TRBJ1-2
size: few
length: 12
D: NA
V: TRBV25-1

DNA: TGTGCCATCAGTGAGTCGAGGGGTTTACAGAATCAGTACTTC
CDR3: CAISESRGLQNQYF
J: TRBJ2-7
size: NA
length: 14
D: NA
V: TRBV10-3

DNA: TGTGCCAGCAGCTTAGCGACGGGGTCAGATACGCAGTATTTT
CDR3: CASSLATGSDTQYF
J: TRBJ2-3
size: NA
length: 14
D: NA
V: TRBV7-2

DNA: TGTGCCAGCAGTGATCCGTTTATCTACAAGCAGTACTTC
CDR3: CASSDPFIYKQYF
J: TRBJ2-7
size: NA
length: 13
D: NA
V: TRBV2

DNA: TGTGCCAGCAGCTCGATGATACAGGGGACTAACCAGCCCCAGCATTTT
CDR3: CASSSMIQGTNQPQHF
J: TRBJ1-5
size: NA
length: 16
D: TRBD1
V: TRBV11-2

DNA: TGTGCCAGTAGTATGGGGCTTGCTGACATTCAGTACTTC
CDR3: CASSMGLADIQYF
J: TRBJ2-4
size: NA
length: 13
D: NA
V: TRBV19

DNA: TGTGCCAGTAGTCCCGCAAGGGGAAGGAATGAAAAACTGTTTTTT
CDR3: CASSPARGRNEKLFF
J: TRBJ1-4
size: NA
length: 15
D: NA
V: TRBV19

DNA: TGTGCAAGTCGCCGGACTAGCGGGAGAGGCGGCACCGGGGAGCTGTTTTTT
CDR3: CASRRTSGRGGTGELFF
J: TRBJ2-2
size: NA
length: 17
D: NA
V: TRBV12-2

DNA: TGTGCCAGCAGCGTCACGCCTAGCGGATCTACCGAGCAGTACTTC
CDR3: CASSVTPSGSTEQYF
J: TRBJ2-7
size: NA
length: 15
D: TRBD2
V: TRBV9

DNA: TGTGCCAGTAGGGCCTACAATGAGCAGTTCTTC
CDR3: CASRAYNEQFF
J: TRBJ2-1
size: NA
length: 11
D: NA
V: TRBV19

DNA: TGTGCCAGCAGCTTAGGCAGAACCGCCTACGAGCAGTACTTC
CDR3: CASSLGRTAYEQYF
J: TRBJ2-7
size: NA
length: 14
D: NA
V: TRBV11-2

DNA: TGCGCCAGCAGCTTGGCGGGGGTCAGTAGGAATGAGCAGTTCTTC
CDR3: CASSLAGVSRNEQFF
J: TRBJ2-1
size: NA
length: 15
D: NA
V: TRBV5-1

DNA: TGTGCCAGCAGCTTAAGACAGCACAATGAGCAGTTCTTC
CDR3: CASSLRQHNEQFF
J: TRBJ2-1
size: NA
length: 13
D: NA
V: TRBV11-3

DNA: TGTGCCAGCAGTTCTCTCACGGGGACAGGGACTAACTATGGCTACACCTTC
CDR3: CASSSLTGTGTNYGYTF
J: TRBJ1-2
size: NA
length: 17
D: TRBD1
V: TRBV27

DNA: TGTGCCAGCAGCCAAAATACAGGGGGTACGGCTGAGCAGTTCTTC
CDR3: CASSQNTGGTAEQFF
J: TRBJ2-1
size: NA
length: 15
D: TRBD1
V: TRBV11-3

DNA: TGCAGTGGGCTGGACGAAGAGACCCAGTACTTC
CDR3: CSGLDEETQYF
J: TRBJ2-5
size: NA
length: 11
D: NA
V: TRBV20-1

DNA: TGTGCCAGCAGCCAAGATTCGGCGGGGTCCGGCGAGCAGTACTTC
CDR3: CASSQDSAGSGEQYF
J: TRBJ2-7
size: NA
length: 15
D: NA
V: TRBV4-2

DNA: TGTGCTTTGGAGGGGGCAAGTGGAAACACCATATATTTT
CDR3: CALEGASGNTIYF
J: TRBJ1-3
size: NA
length: 13
D: TRBD1
V: TRBV7-2

DNA: TGTGCCAGTAGTATCGGGACGGAAAAACTGTTTTTT
CDR3: CASSIGTEKLFF
J: TRBJ1-4
size: NA
length: 12
D: NA
V: TRBV19

DNA: TGTGCCAGCAGTGATATCATGCGACAGGGGGTCTACAATGAGCAGTTCTTC
CDR3: CASSDIMRQGVYNEQFF
J: TRBJ2-1
size: NA
length: 17
D: TRBD1
V: TRBV2

DNA: TGTGCCAGTATGAAGGGTTCTGGCTACGAGCAGTACTTC
CDR3: CASMKGSGYEQYF
J: TRBJ2-7
size: NA
length: 13
D: NA
V: TRBV19

DNA: TGTGCCAGCAGGGATGGGACGGTCACCTACGAGCAGTACTTC
CDR3: CASRDGTVTYEQYF
J: TRBJ2-7
size: NA
length: 14
D: NA
V: TRBV7-2

DNA: TGCAGCGTTGGGGGGAGCACAGATACGCAGTATTTT
CDR3: CSVGGSTDTQYF
J: TRBJ2-3
size: NA
length: 12
D: NA
V: TRBV29-1

DNA: TGTGCCAGCAACTTAAGAACGACATCCTTCACAGATACGCAGTATTTT
CDR3: CASNLRTTSFTDTQYF
J: TRBJ2-3
size: NA
length: 16
D: NA
V: TRBV2

DNA: TGTGCCAGTAGTACCGACAGGGGGAGCGGCTACACCTTC
CDR3: CASSTDRGSGYTF
J: TRBJ1-2
size: NA
length: 13
D: TRBD1
V: TRBV19

DNA: TGTGCCAGCAGCCAAGGAGGACGAGGAAACACCATATATTTT
CDR3: CASSQGGRGNTIYF
J: TRBJ1-3
size: NA
length: 14
D: NA
V: TRBV7-6

DNA: TGTGCCAGCTCACCAGTGCGCGCCCCAGGACTAGCGGGACTCCAAGAGACCCAGTACTTC
CDR3: CASSPVRAPGLAGLQETQYF
J: TRBJ2-5
size: NA
length: 20
D: TRBD2
V: TRBV18

DNA: TGTGCCAGCAGCTTAGCTATGGTTAGCGGGAGACGGTCCTACGAGCAGTACTTC
CDR3: CASSLAMVSGRRSYEQYF
J: TRBJ2-7
size: NA
length: 18
D: TRBD2
V: TRBV11-2

DNA: TGTGCCAGCAGTGAGAGTGACAGGGGCTATGGCTACACCTTC
CDR3: CASSESDRGYGYTF
J: TRBJ1-2
size: few
length: 14
D: TRBD1
V: TRBV6-4

DNA: TGTGCCAGCAGTTTTGGCGGGGCGAACACCGGGGAGCTGTTTTTT
CDR3: CASSFGGANTGELFF
J: TRBJ2-2
size: NA
length: 15
D: NA
V: TRBV28

DNA: TGTGCCAGCAGCCCCCATGGAGGGAGCTATGGCTACACCTTC
CDR3: CASSPHGGSYGYTF
J: TRBJ1-2
size: NA
length: 14
D: NA
V: TRBV5-4

DNA: TGCGCCAGCAGCCAAGGGGGCCGGGCGGGAGGGGACAATGAGCAGTTCTTC
CDR3: CASSQGGRAGGDNEQFF
J: TRBJ2-1
size: NA
length: 17
D: TRBD2
V: TRBV4-3

DNA: TGTGCCAGCAGTTTGATTAGGGATCAGCCCCAGCATTTT
CDR3: CASSLIRDQPQHF
J: TRBJ1-5
size: NA
length: 13
D: NA
V: TRBV27

DNA: TGCGCCAGCAGCAATTACAGGGAAACTGAAGCTTTCTTT
CDR3: CASSNYRETEAFF
J: TRBJ1-1
size: NA
length: 13
D: NA
V: TRBV5-1

DNA: TGTGCCAGCAGCCGGACAGGGCTAGGCAATCAGCCCCAGCATTTT
CDR3: CASSRTGLGNQPQHF
J: TRBJ1-5
size: NA
length: 15
D: TRBD1
V: TRBV6-5

DNA: TGCGCCAGCAGTGCTCGGGGAACCACAGATACGCAGTATTTT
CDR3: CASSARGTTDTQYF
J: TRBJ2-3
size: once
length: 14
D: NA
V: TRBV10-1

DNA: TGTGCCAGCAGCTCGATGACGAGGGGTACCGGGGAGCTGTTTTTT
CDR3: CASSSMTRGTGELFF
J: TRBJ2-2
size: NA
length: 15
D: NA
V: TRBV7-2

DNA: TGTGCCAGCAGTTACTTAAGAGCGAATAATTCACCCCTCCACTTT
CDR3: CASSYLRANNSPLHF
J: TRBJ1-6
size: NA
length: 15
D: NA
V: TRBV6-6

DNA: TGCGCCAGCAGCCAAGCAGCATTCTCCTACGAGCAGTACTTC
CDR3: CASSQAAFSYEQYF
J: TRBJ2-7
size: NA
length: 14
D: NA
V: TRBV4-3

DNA: TGTGCCAGCAGCTTCACTAGCAGGAACACCGGGGAGCTGTTTTTT
CDR3: CASSFTSRNTGELFF
J: TRBJ2-2
size: few
length: 15
D: NA
V: TRBV5-4